These 9 T cell receptor beta chains came from one sample sequenced in a study of response to subunit inactivated influenza vaccine (dated by TCRdb to the late 2010s). Library generation was performed with RT-PCR. Sequencing took place on an Illumina HiSeq 2500. The public reads were reanalyzed by TCRdb: fastp trimming at Q25, MiXCR alignment, in-frame beta chains only. For every CDR3 protein sequence, its rows merge into one entry that carries the most common genes and DNA. This sample has 560,000 or so distinct CDR3 sequences in its table, and 7.6% of those were observed once. The top ten hold around 13% of the sample. The sequences come from PBMCs from blood, collected less than 25 months after vaccination. These receptors were obtained from a man aged 50 to 69 who received an inactivated influenza vaccine. Donor details come from another sample of the same person, matched by shared clones.

The sample holds a few counts of this clonotype. The chain is built from TRBV7-3 and TRBJ2-1, with D perhaps assigned TRBD1 or TRBD2 (5 bases each). This CDR3 spans 16 amino acids. Germline V lookup: CDR1 SGHTA, CDR2 FQGTGA. Trimming cost V 3 bases and J 2 bases, with 14 bases left between them. CDR3 residues: CASSFVPGPTYNEQFF. Here the CDR3 DNA reads TGTGCCAGCAGCTTCGTGCCGGGACCGACCTACAATGAGCAGTTCTTC.

The rearrangement links TRBV7-2 to TRBJ2-7, with a possible D match to TRBD2 (6 bases). This CDR3 has 13 residues. Per germline, CDR1 SGHTA and CDR2 FQGNSA. Between the trimmed V and J ends, which lost 4 bases and 6 bases, there was a span of 13 bases. CDR3 DNA sequence: TGTGCCAGCAGCTCCACGACCGGGGGCGAGCAGTACTTC. Amino acids: CASSSTTGGEQYF.

The chain joins TRBV14 to TRBJ2-1; possibly TRBD1 for D (5 bases). The V end lost 4 bases, the J end lost 5 bases, and 21 bases lay between the germline ends. Germline V CDR1 and CDR2: SGHDN, FVKESK. The CDR3 length is 17 residues. The CDR3 region is CASSLLGRGLGNNEQFF. CDR3 bases: TGTGCCAGCAGCCTCCTGGGAAGGGGTTTAGGTAACAATGAGCAGTTCTTC.

This sequence joins TRBV4-1 and TRBJ2-5; 10 bases are shared with TRBD2. The length of the CDR3 is 16 residues. V trimming: 1 base; J trimming: 7 bases; junction bases outside the gene matches: 9. The germline V gene has CDR1 MGHRA and CDR2 YSYEKL. The CDR3 DNA reads as TGCGCCAGCAGCCAAGTTTTAGCGGGAGGACCTGGGACCCAGTACTTC. It translates to CASSQVLAGGPGTQYF.

Only a few counts were recorded for this clonotype. The rearrangement joins TRBV2 to TRBJ2-7; maybe TRBD1 (6 bases). V was cut by 3 bases and J by 1 base, with 16 bases left in between. The CDR3 is made up of 16 amino acids. Germline V gene sequence: CDR1 SNHLY, CDR2 FYNNEI. In DNA, the CDR3 is TGTGCCAGCAGTGACCCCGGACAGACTCAATCCTACGAGCAGTACTTC. It codes for CASSDPGQTQSYEQYF.

This clonotype was counted ten times or more. This sequence joins TRBV29-1 and TRBJ2-5, with D perhaps matching TRBD1 (5 bases). V was shortened by 2 bases and J by 3 bases, with 7 bases between the two germline ends. Germline-derived CDR1 and CDR2 are SQVTM and ANQGSEA. The CDR3 runs to 12 residues. The CDR3 DNA sequence: TGCAGCGTTGAAAGCAGGGAAGAGACCCAGTACTTC. Translation gives CSVESREETQYF.

This clonotype turned up a few times. The J gene is TRBJ2-5, the V gene TRBV6-2 or TRBV6-3, with unresolved D. CDR1 is MNHEY and CDR2 is SVGEGT in the germline V gene. The CDR3 loop spans 12 amino acids. V lost 6 bases and J lost 4, with 9 bases in between. CDR3 DNA sequence: TGTGCCAGCAGCGATGTTCGAGAGACCCAGTACTTC. It encodes CASSDVRETQYF.

This sequence joins TRBV28 and TRBJ2-2; no clear D gene. The CDR3 loop spans 12 amino acids. CDR1 and CDR2 (germline): MDHEN, SYDVKM. V dropped 4 bases and J dropped 8 bases, with 8 bases sitting between them. CDR3 DNA: TGTGCCAGCAGTTCCACTAAGGGGGAGCTGTTTTTT. Its protein product is CASSSTKGELFF.

The chain carries TRBV27 and TRBJ1-3; maybe TRBD1 (5 bases). The germline V gene encodes CDR1 MNHEY and CDR2 SMNVEV (reference sequence). The CDR3 totals 16 residues. Trimming shortened V by 5 bases and J by 0 bases, and 14 bases separated the two germline ends. The CDR3 reads CASSRGPLNSGNTIYF. The CDR3 DNA reads as TGTGCCAGCAGTAGGGGACCTCTTAACTCTGGAAACACCATATATTTT.